Below are 2 T cell receptor beta chains sequenced from a single sample in a study of T cell changes during pregnancy in multiple sclerosis. Libraries were prepared by immunoSEQ multiplex PCR; TCRdb keeps only in-frame clonotypes and omits some of them. The table has tens of thousands of clones, less than 95% seen once. The sample was CD4+ T cells from peripheral blood mononuclear cells, taken in the third trimester of pregnancy. Source of these receptors: a female donor with multiple sclerosis, enrolled in a pregnancy study.

The CDR3 DNA is TGCAGCGTTGAAGGGCCCAGCGGGAGAGGCAGAGAGACCCAGTACTTC. Amino acid sequence: CSVEGPSGRGRETQYF. This sequence joins TRBV29-1 and TRBJ2-5; TRBD2 agrees at 8 bases. In germline, CDR1 is SQVTM, CDR2 ANQGSEA. The V and J ends lost 1 base and 4 bases, in that order; junction bases with no gene match: 11. The CDR3 has 16 amino acids.

This chain connects TRBV5-6 to TRBJ1-2; 9 nucleotides line up with TRBD1. Trimming at V came to 4 bases and at J to 2 bases, leaving 6 bases not matched to a gene. This CDR3 is built from 15 residues. Germline V gene data show CDR1 as SGHDT and CDR2 as YYEEEE. CDR3 in DNA: TGTGCCAGCAGCCCCCGGGACAGGGCCAACTATGGCTACACCTTC. Its protein product is CASSPRDRANYGYTF.